A selection of T cell receptor beta chains follows, all from one sample in a study of T cell responses to AZD1222 COVID-19 vaccine. Sequenced by immunoSEQ multiplex PCR; TCRdb stores in-frame clones only, minus some. The sample includes 250,000 to 300,000 clones, about 94% of them seen just once. The material sequenced was peripheral blood, taken 28 days after the second AZD1222 dose. These receptors originate from an adult who received the AZD1222 COVID-19 vaccine. The CDR3 runs from the conserved cysteine through the conserved F or W. Clone size appears in some rows only: once, few, many, or a class for an expanded clone.

>NA|TRBV28|TRBJ2-5
CASSLIGTSGGETQYF
>NA|TRBV7-8|TRBJ2-7
CASSQQGEQYF
>NA|TRBV27|TRBJ2-2
CASTSPRGRGELFF
>NA|TRBV5-1|TRBJ2-2
CASSYGGVNTGELFF
>NA|TRBV28|TRBJ1-2
CASSLWQGTGYTF
>NA|TRBV7-9|TRBJ1-4
CASSLATQGEKLFF
>NA|TRBV2|TRBJ2-2
CASSATGGRTGELFF
>NA|TRBV24-1|TRBJ1-4
CATPYYSEEANEKLFF
>NA|TRBV6-1|TRBJ1-5
CASSEISVFNQPQHF
>once|TRBV5-1|TRBJ2-1
CASSEEREYEQFF
>NA|TRBV24-1|TRBJ2-1
CATSGWGYNEQFF
>NA|TRBV4-1|TRBJ2-7
CASSPDVTLLYEQYF
>NA|TRBV2|TRBJ2-3
CASRYQAGRTTDTQYF
>NA|TRBV2|TRBJ2-7
CASSEYPSYEQYF
>NA|TRBV5-1|TRBJ2-5
CASRAGTGVGETQYF
>NA|TRBV2|TRBJ1-5
CASGGISNQPQHF
>NA|TRBV9|TRBJ1-2
CASSVEARSNYGYTF